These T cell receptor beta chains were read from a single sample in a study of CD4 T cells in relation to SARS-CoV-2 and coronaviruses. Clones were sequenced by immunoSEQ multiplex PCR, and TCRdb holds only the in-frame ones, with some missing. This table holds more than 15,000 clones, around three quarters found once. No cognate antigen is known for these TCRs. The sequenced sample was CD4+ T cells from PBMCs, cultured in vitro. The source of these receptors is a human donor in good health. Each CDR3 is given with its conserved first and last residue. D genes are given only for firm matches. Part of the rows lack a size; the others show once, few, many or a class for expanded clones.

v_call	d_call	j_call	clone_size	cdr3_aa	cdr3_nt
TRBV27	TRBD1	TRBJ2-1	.	CASRDRGRDEQFF	TGTGCCAGCAGGGACAGGGGGCGGGATGAGCAGTTCTTC
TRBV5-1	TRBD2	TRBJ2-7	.	CASSISGSSYEQYF	TGCGCCAGCAGCATAAGCGGGAGCTCCTACGAGCAGTACTTC
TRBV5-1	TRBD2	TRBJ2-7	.	CASSRTSGGQSSYEQYF	TGCGCCAGCAGCCGGACTAGCGGGGGCCAAAGCTCCTACGAGCAGTACTTC
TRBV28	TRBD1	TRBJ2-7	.	CASSASGTERYEQYF	TGTGCCAGCAGTGCCTCCGGGACAGAACGTTACGAGCAGTACTTC
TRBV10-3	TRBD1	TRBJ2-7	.	CAIQGVSYEQYF	TGTGCCATCCAGGGGGTCTCCTACGAGCAGTACTTC
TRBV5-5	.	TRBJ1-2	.	CASSPAGDYGYTF	TGTGCCAGCAGCCCCGCAGGGGACTATGGCTACACCTTC
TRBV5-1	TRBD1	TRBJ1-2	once	CASSSQGNYGYTF	TGCGCCAGCAGCTCACAGGGGAACTATGGCTACACCTTC
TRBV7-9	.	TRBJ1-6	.	CASSRTLDNSPLHF	TGTGCCAGCAGCCGGACACTAGATAATTCACCCCTCCACTTT
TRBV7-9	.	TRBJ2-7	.	CASSLATYEQYF	TGTGCCAGCAGCTTAGCGACATACGAGCAGTACTTC
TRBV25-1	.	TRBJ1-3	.	CASSPGRAGNTIYF	TGTGCCAGCAGCCCAGGGCGCGCTGGAAACACCATATATTTT
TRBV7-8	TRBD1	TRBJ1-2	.	CASSVGGGQGSWNYGYTF	TGTGCCAGCAGCGTAGGGGGGGGACAGGGCAGTTGGAACTATGGCTACACCTTC
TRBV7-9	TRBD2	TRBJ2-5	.	CASSLSPAGAVRETQYF	TGTGCCAGCAGCTTATCCCCAGCGGGAGCTGTAAGGGAGACCCAGTACTTC
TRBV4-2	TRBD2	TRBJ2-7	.	CASSQEIATSGSGSYEQYF	TGTGCCAGCAGCCAAGAAATCGCGACTAGCGGGAGCGGCTCCTACGAGCAGTACTTC
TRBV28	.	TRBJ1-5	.	CASSGGGRSGQPQHF	TGTGCCAGCAGTGGGGGGGGGCGATCGGGGCAGCCCCAGCATTTT
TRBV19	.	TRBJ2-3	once	CASGEDTQYF	TGTGCCAGTGGAGAAGATACGCAGTATTTT
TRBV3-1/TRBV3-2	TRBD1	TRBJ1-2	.	CASSPRGGYGYTF	TGTGCCAGCAGCCCCAGGGGGGGTTATGGCTACACCTTC
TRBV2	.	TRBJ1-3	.	CASSASWLDTIYF	TGTGCCAGCTCGGCGAGCTGGCTGGACACCATATATTTT
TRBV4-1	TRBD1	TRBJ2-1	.	CASSRPRDRRNEQFF	TGCGCCAGCAGCCGCCCTAGGGACAGAAGAAATGAGCAGTTCTTC
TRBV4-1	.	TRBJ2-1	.	CASSHGGGLSSYNEQFF	TGCGCCAGCAGCCACGGTGGCGGGTTGAGCTCCTACAATGAGCAGTTCTTC
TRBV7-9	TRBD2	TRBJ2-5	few	CASRLAGLETQYF	TGTGCCAGCAGACTAGCGGGCTTGGAGACCCAGTACTTC
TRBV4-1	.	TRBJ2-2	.	CASSQDRRAGELFF	TGCGCCAGCAGCCAAGATAGGCGGGCCGGGGAGCTGTTTTTT
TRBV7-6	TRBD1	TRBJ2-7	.	CASSPGTGTYEQYF	TGTGCCAGCAGCCCGGGGACAGGGACCTACGAGCAGTACTTC
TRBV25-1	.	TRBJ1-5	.	CASSAYSNQPQHF	TGTGCCAGCAGTGCATATAGCAATCAGCCCCAGCATTTT
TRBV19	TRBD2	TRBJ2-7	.	CASSIGLRTSGRAYEQYF	TGTGCCAGTAGTATTGGCCTTAGGACTAGCGGGAGGGCCTACGAGCAGTACTTC
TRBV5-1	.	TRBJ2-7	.	CASSLDRGTDEQYF	TGCGCCAGCAGCTTGGATAGGGGGACCGACGAGCAGTACTTC
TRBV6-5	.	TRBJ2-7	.	CASSREGEQYF	TGTGCCAGCAGCCGCGAGGGCGAGCAGTACTTC
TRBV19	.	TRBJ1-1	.	CASSIRGVVAFF	TGTGCCAGTAGTATCCGAGGGGTCGTGGCTTTCTTT
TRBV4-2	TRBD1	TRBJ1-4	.	CASSQDGGQGYEKLFF	TGTGCCAGCAGCCAAGATGGCGGACAGGGGTATGAAAAACTGTTTTTT
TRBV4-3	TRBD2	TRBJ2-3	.	CASSQYPAGGSGDTQYF	TGCGCCAGCAGCCAATACCCAGCGGGGGGGTCAGGAGATACGCAGTATTTT
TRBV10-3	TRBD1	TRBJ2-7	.	CAISGQGAKIYEQYF	TGTGCCATCAGTGGACAGGGGGCAAAAATCTACGAGCAGTACTTC
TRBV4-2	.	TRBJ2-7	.	CASSYAQGYSGYEQYF	TGTGCCAGCAGCTACGCACAGGGTTATAGCGGCTACGAGCAGTACTTC
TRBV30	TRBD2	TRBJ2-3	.	CAWRLAGVTDTQYF	TGTGCCTGGAGACTAGCGGGGGTCACAGATACGCAGTATTTT
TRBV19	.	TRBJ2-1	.	CASSIPGRRANEQFF	TGTGCCAGTAGTATCCCGGGACGCAGGGCCAATGAGCAGTTCTTC
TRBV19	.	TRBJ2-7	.	CASSIDRSSYEQYF	TGTGCCAGTAGTATAGATAGGAGCTCCTACGAGCAGTACTTC
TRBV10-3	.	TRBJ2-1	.	CAISKGVGSYNEQFF	TGTGCCATCAGTAAAGGTGTTGGCTCCTACAATGAGCAGTTCTTC
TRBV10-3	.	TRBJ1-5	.	CAISEVGRNQPQHF	TGTGCCATCAGTGAGGTCGGGCGAAATCAGCCCCAGCATTTT